Here is one TCR beta chain with its context. No antigen is known for it. Base qualities were left out, and no much larger clone turns up one base away. At the junction V is shortened by 6 bases and J by 3 bases; bases outside the gene matches: 8. The CDR3 measures 15 amino acids from cysteine to phenylalanine. The DNA shown is the 45-base CDR3, in frame from base 1. The germline V gene specifies SGHVS as CDR1 and FNYEAQ as CDR2. The data were obtained in a study of T-cell memory formation after mild COVID-19 (dated by TCRdb to 2020 to 2023). In the study overall: TCR sequence clusters from the two donors were found to be largely donor specific. In a couple of donors, T-cell clones that expanded and contracted after mild COVID-19 were tracked by sequencing TCRalpha and TCRbeta repertoires over time. The cohort comprised two young, previously healthy adult volunteers, one female and one male. Broader findings and caveats from the paper: The study covered only a couple of mild cases, and larger cohorts including severe cases with pre-infection samples were considered necessary. Clones contracting from day 15 to 85 had balanced CD4/CD8 phenotypes, while a second wave expanding from day 15 to 37 was biased towards CD4+. SARS-CoV-2 specificity was not confirmed for the second-wave clones peaking on day 37. Contracting CD4+ clones were found mainly in CM and EM memory subsets, while CD8+ clones were enriched in EMRA. Some responding clones were found in pre-infection memory, which suggests that pre-existing cross-reactive memory T cells took part in the SARS-CoV-2 response.

Instrument used: Illumina NovaSeq 6000. Using 5'RACE with constant-segment primers, TCRalpha and TCRbeta cDNA libraries were constructed, with sample barcodes and unique molecular identifiers added in the process. RNA was extracted from every sample with Trizol reagent. Libraries were amplified in two PCR steps, with a second sample barcode and Illumina TruSeq adapters added in the second step. Sequencing of libraries was performed on an Illumina NovaSeq with 2 x 150 bp paired-end reads. The source study handled its data this way. Demultiplexing of reads and collapsing into UMI-guided consensus sequences were performed with migec v1.2.7. Using mixcr v2.1.11, UMI consensuses were aligned to TRA and TRB V and J templates and then assembled into clonotypes. A clonotype was counted as expanded or contracted only when both edgeR and NoisET called the clonotype significant, with the noise models trained on biological replicates. For edgeR calls, a false discovery rate-adjusted p below 0.01 and a log2 fold-change threshold of 1 were applied. As an exploratory analysis of dynamics, PCA with hierarchical clustering was applied to max-normalized trajectories of the 1000 most abundant clonotypes. Separately sequenced CD4+ and CD8+ repertoires were used to assign a CD4 or CD8 phenotype to each responding clone. TCRdb's own reprocessing of the public reads used fastp at Q25 and MiXCR and kept productive beta chains. Each entry merges the rows of one CDR3 protein and shows their most common DNA and genes. The V and J calls follow TCRdb's processing rather than the paper's. In this sample the table shows more than 110,000 distinct CDR3 sequences, under 30% of which occur a single time. Around 22% of the sample comes from the top ten.

PBMCs were isolated by Ficoll-Paque density gradient centrifugation. The chain is encoded by TRBV7-6 joined to TRBJ2-5; TRBD2 aligns with 9 central bases. This receptor was identified in an adult woman who had mild COVID-19 (a few samples of this study predate the infection). The sample titles of this study are shuffled in the database, so cell type and time point are left out; the donor was told from shared clones. The sample taken for sequencing was PBMCs or a T cell subset sorted from them (not recorded which). CDR3 protein: CASSVAGGYEETQYF. The nucleotide sequence is TGTGCCAGCAGTGTCGCGGGGGGGTACGAAGAGACCCAGTACTTC.